The 32 T cell receptor beta chains reported below all come from one sample, sequenced in a study of blood T cell repertoires in COVID-19. Some clones are missing from TCRdb's copy, which holds only in-frame ones; the method was immunoSEQ multiplex PCR. This table holds just under 150,000 clones, approximately 90% found once. The sample comprised peripheral blood. These receptors originate from a woman aged 50 to 65 with active or convalescent COVID-19.

This clone turned up a few times. This chain uses TRBV10-3 with TRBJ2-2, with 10 positions matching TRBD1. In germline, CDR1 is ENHRY, CDR2 SYGVKD. V lost 7 bases, J lost 7 bases, and 3 bases stayed unmatched. This CDR3 is 13 amino acids long. Here the CDR3 reads CAITTGGHGELFF. In DNA, the CDR3 is TGTGCCATCACGACAGGGGGCCACGGGGAGCTGTTTTTT.

The V gene is TRBV6-5, the J gene TRBJ1-5; 9 bases line up with TRBD1. The CDR3 totals 14 residues. Germline CDR1 and CDR2: MNHEY and SVGAGI. Trimming removed 9 bases from V and 4 bases from J; junction bases left unmatched: 7. CDR3 coding DNA: TGTGCCAGTCAACAGGGGGCGGGTAATCAGCCCCAGCATTTT. This encodes CASQQGAGNQPQHF.

The gene calls are TRBV7-9 and TRBJ1-1; TRBD1 might be the D (5 bases). The germline V gene encodes CDR1 SEHNR and CDR2 FQNEAQ (reference sequence). The length of the CDR3 is 14 residues. Trimming left V 5 bases short and J 6 bases short, with 16 bases between. CDR3 region: CASSNIIGGAEAFF. CDR3 nucleotide sequence: TGTGCCAGCAGCAACATAATCGGGGGGGCTGAAGCTTTCTTT.

The chain uses TRBV3-1 (or the pseudogene TRBV3-2) and TRBJ1-2; 7 bases are shared with TRBD1. V shed 4 bases, J shed 1 base, and the junction held 6 bases outside the gene matches. The CDR3 runs to 15 residues. CDR1 and CDR2 (germline): LGHDT, YNNKEL (reference sequence). CDR3 region: CASSRRQGLNYGYTF. CDR3 bases: TGTGCCAGCAGCCGAAGACAGGGCCTTAACTATGGCTACACCTTC.

The J gene is TRBJ1-1, the V gene TRBV6-2 or TRBV6-3; 9 bases match TRBD1. Looked up from germline, CDR1 is MNHEY and CDR2 is SVGEGT. V lost 7 bases, J lost 5 bases, and 8 bases stayed unmatched. The CDR3 extends over 14 amino acids. Here the CDR3 DNA reads TGTGCCAGCACCCCACAGGGGGCGAGGACTGAAGCTTTCTTT. Its protein is CASTPQGARTEAFF.

The chain employs TRBV12-5 and TRBJ2-7; possible D gene TRBD1, 6 bases. V was cut by 6 bases and J by 7 bases, with 16 bases left in between. The CDR3 length is 13 residues. Germline CDR1 and CDR2: LGHNT and FRNRAP. The CDR3 loop reads CASGKGTTGEQYF. DNA for the CDR3: TGTGCTAGTGGAAAAGGGACCACAGGGGAGCAGTACTTC.

The chain couples TRBV7-2 to TRBJ2-7; a weak D match, TRBD2 (6 bases). CDR1 and CDR2 from the germline V gene are SGHTA and FQGNSA. The CDR3 is 19 amino acids. Deletions cut 3 bases from V and 4 bases from J, with 28 bases between. The CDR3 spells CASSFGGGSSGLKGYEQYF. The CDR3 coding sequence is TGTGCCAGCAGCTTTGGTGGGGGGAGTAGCGGACTCAAGGGATACGAGCAGTACTTC.

The rearrangement joins TRBV3-1 (or the pseudogene TRBV3-2) to TRBJ1-6; D is undetermined. Germline-derived CDR1 and CDR2 are LGHDT and YNNKEL (reference sequence). With 0 bases removed from V and 6 bases from J, the gap between germline ends came to 6 bases. This CDR3 spans 14 amino acids. Here the CDR3 DNA reads TGTGCCAGCAGCCAAGATCTCGGTAATTCACCCCTCCACTTT. It specifies CASSQDLGNSPLHF.

The V and J genes are TRBV6-8 and TRBJ2-7, with TRBD2 identical over 7 bases. Trimming removed 7 bases from V and 2 bases from J; junction bases left unmatched: 8. The CDR3 sequence is 14 residues long. CDR1 is MNHGY and CDR2 is SAAAGT in the germline V gene. CDR3 sequence (DNA): TGTGCCAGCACCGGGGCGGGAGCTGCCTACGAGCAGTACTTC. Translating gives CASTGAGAAYEQYF.

This clone has a handful of counts. This CDR3 reads CASSETPLAGGTDTQYF. The DNA of the CDR3 is TGTGCCAGCAGTGAAACCCCCCTAGCGGGGGGGACAGATACGCAGTATTTT. The chain has TRBV6-1 and TRBJ2-3; TRBD2 agrees at 12 bases. V was clipped by 2 bases and J by 3 bases; unmatched bases: 6. The CDR3 contains 17 residues. Germline V gives CDR1 MNHNS, CDR2 SASEGT.

The genes are TRBV5-4 and TRBJ2-1, with 8 bases lining up with TRBD2. Trimming cost V 1 base and J 3 bases; bases outside gene matches: 3. The CDR3 is 15 amino acids. The germline gives CDR1 SGHNT, CDR2 YYREEE (reference sequence). CDR3 region: CASSLSLAGYNEQFF. In nucleotides, the CDR3 is TGTGCCAGCAGCTTGTCCCTAGCGGGCTACAATGAGCAGTTCTTC. Using reference TRBV5-4 and TRBJ2-1 for the parts outside the CDR3, the full variable domain is ETGVTQSPTHLIKTRGQQVTLRCSSQSGHNTVSWYQQALGQGPQFIFQYYREEENGRGNFPPRFSGLQFPNYSSELNVNALELDDSALYLCASSLSLAGYNEQFFGPGTRLTVL.

The rearrangement links TRBV30 to TRBJ2-6; TRBD2 aligns across 16 bases. CDR1 GTSNPN and CDR2 SVGIG come from the germline V gene (reference sequence). Unmatched junction bases numbered 4, after V lost 5 bases and J lost 0 bases. The CDR3 contains 18 residues. CDR3 region: CAWAGTSGRASGANVLTF. CDR3 sequence (DNA): TGTGCCTGGGCCGGGACTAGCGGGAGGGCCTCTGGGGCCAACGTCCTGACTTTC.

The chain has TRBV18 and TRBJ2-7; D perhaps matches TRBD1 (5 bases). V was pared by 3 bases and J by 4 bases, with 13 bases between. The germline V gene has CDR1 KGHSH and CDR2 LQKENI. The CDR3 is 14 amino acids. CDR3 nucleotide sequence: TGTGCCAGCTCACCTTTTGACAGCCCTTACGAGCAGTACTTC. This sequence encodes CASSPFDSPYEQYF.

This clone was found once. This chain joins TRBV5-8 and TRBJ1-2, with 10 bases lining up with TRBD1. CDR3 length equals 15 residues. Germline V CDR1 and CDR2: SGHTS, YDEGEE. Unmatched junction bases numbered 8, after V lost 4 bases and J lost 5 bases. The DNA for the CDR3 is TGTGCCAGCAGCACCAGGACAGGGGGTATTTATGGCTACACCTTC. Encoded protein: CASSTRTGGIYGYTF.

The chain couples TRBV30 to TRBJ1-1; 8 nucleotides match TRBD1. V shed 4 bases and J 4 bases; nucleotides not matched to a gene: 5. Germline values: CDR1 GTSNPN, CDR2 SVGIG (reference sequence). The CDR3 sequence is 13 residues long. CDR3 in DNA: TGTGCCTGGACAATAACAGGGGGCACTGAAGCTTTCTTT. As protein: CAWTITGGTEAFF.

In DNA, the CDR3 is TGTGCCAGCAGTTACTCGGCGGGAGGGCCCACAGATACGCAGTATTTT. It yields the protein CASSYSAGGPTDTQYF. The J gene is TRBJ2-3, the V gene TRBV6-6; 9 bases map to TRBD2. Looked up from germline, CDR1 is MNHNY and CDR2 is SVGAGI (reference sequence). CDR3 length: 16 residues. With V trimmed by 0 bases and J by 2 bases, 3 bases remained unmatched.

The V and J genes are TRBV19 and TRBJ1-5; 8 bases are a match to TRBD1. Germline loops: CDR1 LNHDA, CDR2 SQIVND (reference sequence). With V trimmed by 9 bases and J by 4 bases, 5 bases remained unmatched. The CDR3 has 13 amino acids. This CDR3 is CASSDRVNQPQHF. CDR3 DNA: TGTGCCAGCTCGGACAGGGTAAATCAGCCCCAGCATTTT. The variable domain in full, completed from reference TRBV19 and TRBJ1-5, reads DGGITQSPKYLFRKEGQNVTLSCEQNLNHDAMYWYRQDPGQGLRLIYYSQIVNDFQKGDIAEGYSVSREKKESFPLTVTSAQKNPTAFYLCASSDRVNQPQHFGDGTRLSIL.

The chain joins TRBV9 to TRBJ2-4; the match to TRBD1 covers 9 bases. Germline-derived CDR1 and CDR2 are SGDLS and YYNGEE. J gave up 6 bases and V 3 bases, and 4 bases lay outside the gene matches. This CDR3 is 14 amino acids long. The CDR3, as DNA: TGTGCCAGCAGCGCCCCGGGACAGGGAAACATTCAGTACTTC. Its translation is CASSAPGQGNIQYF.

V usage is TRBV3-1 (or the pseudogene TRBV3-2) and J usage is TRBJ1-3; D uncertain. The CDR3 loop spans 17 amino acids. V was pared by 0 bases and J by 0 bases, with 12 bases between. The V gene's germline CDR1 is LGHDT and CDR2 YNNKEL (reference sequence). CDR3 DNA: TGTGCCAGCAGCCAAGAACGGACGGGGTTCTCTGGAAACACCATATATTTT. This sequence encodes CASSQERTGFSGNTIYF.

This clone was recorded once. V and J are TRBV7-4 and TRBJ1-2, with D possibly matching TRBD1 (5 bases). The germline V gene has CDR1 SGHVT and CDR2 SQSDAQ. The CDR3 spans 15 residues. V gave up 4 bases and J gave up 4 bases, with 16 bases separating them. CDR3 sequence (DNA): TGTGCCAGCAGCTCGTGTCCAGGGAAAACCTATGGCTACACCTTC. The encoded protein is CASSSCPGKTYGYTF.

About this clone itself: The same CDR3 can be traced to other DNA sequences in this sample. This chain connects TRBV7-2 to TRBJ2-3, with a possible D match to TRBD2 (5 bases). Germline V gene lookup returns CDR1 SGHTA and CDR2 FQGNSA. The CDR3 is 13 residues long. Trimming removed 2 bases at V and 5 bases at J, with 8 bases between. The CDR3 bases are TGTGCCAGCAGCTTAACCAGCGGAGATACGCAGTATTTT. This gives the protein CASSLTSGDTQYF. Filled out from reference TRBV7-2 and TRBJ2-3, the complete variable domain reads GAGVSQSPSNKVTEKGKDVELRCDPISGHTALYWYRQSLGQGLEFLIYFQGNSAPDKSGLPSDRFSAERTGGSVSTLTIQRTQQEDSAVYLCASSLTSGDTQYFGPGTRLTVL.

This chain uses TRBV27 with TRBJ2-7; 8 bases match TRBD1. The germline V gene has CDR1 MNHEY and CDR2 SMNVEV (reference sequence). The V segment lost 4 bases and the J segment 5 bases; nucleotides outside the gene matches: 4. The CDR3 totals 13 residues. The CDR3 sequence: CASSWSTGDEQYF. The CDR3 DNA follows: TGTGCCAGCAGTTGGTCGACAGGGGACGAGCAGTACTTC.

The chain has TRBV3-1 (or the pseudogene TRBV3-2) and TRBJ2-3; 7 bases agree with TRBD2. With 1 base clipped from V and 11 bases from J, the junction kept 3 bases outside the gene matches. Germline CDR1 is LGHDT and CDR2 is YNNKEL (reference sequence). The CDR3 loop spans 12 amino acids. The CDR3 region is CASSQGTRLQYF. The CDR3 region has the DNA TGTGCCAGCAGCCAAGGGACTAGATTGCAGTATTTT.

This clone is a singleton in its sample. This chain uses TRBV6-5 with TRBJ1-2; 7 bases are a match to TRBD1. Germline V gene data show CDR1 as MNHEY and CDR2 as SVGAGI. With V trimmed by 6 bases and J by 4 bases, 5 bases remained unmatched. This CDR3 has 13 amino acids. The CDR3 region is CASSVTGPYGYTF. The CDR3, as DNA: TGTGCCAGCAGCGTGACAGGGCCCTATGGCTACACCTTC.

The rearrangement joins TRBV10-3 to TRBJ1-2, with D maybe TRBD1 (6 bases). The germline V gene has CDR1 ENHRY and CDR2 SYGVKD. CDR3 length equals 14 residues. Trimming shortened V by 5 bases and J by 9 bases, and 19 bases separated the two germline ends. CDR3 protein: CAISSGLRGDSYTF. The CDR3 bases are TGTGCCATCAGTTCGGGACTCCGGGGGGACAGCTACACCTTC.

The V gene is TRBV5-1, the J gene TRBJ2-5; 9 bases are shared with TRBD1. CDR1 SGHRS and CDR2 YFSETQ come from the germline V gene. After removal of 0 bases from V and 2 bases from J, the junction contained 8 bases not matched to a gene. The CDR3 sequence is 17 residues long. The CDR3 DNA follows: TGCGCCAGCAGCTTGGCTAGAGGGACAGGGAGGCAAGAGACCCAGTACTTC. Protein: CASSLARGTGRQETQYF.

Remarks on this clone: Other nucleotide sequences from this sample produce the same CDR3. The V gene is TRBV3-1 (or the pseudogene TRBV3-2), the J gene TRBJ1-1, with D perhaps matching TRBD1 (5 bases). Trimming stripped 1 base from V and 5 bases from J, with 11 bases between. This CDR3 spans 14 amino acids. Germline-derived CDR1 and CDR2 are LGHDT and YNNKEL (reference sequence). The chain's CDR3 is CASSQVAGGTEAFF. The CDR3 DNA follows: TGTGCCAGCAGCCAAGTAGCGGGGGGTACTGAAGCTTTCTTT.

The chain combines TRBV11-2 with TRBJ1-5, with 7 bases matching TRBD1. Trimming took 2 bases from V and 4 from J; bases not matched to a gene: 8. CDR3 length: 16 residues. Germline V CDR1 and CDR2: SGHAT, FQNNGV. Here the CDR3 DNA reads TGTGCCAGCAGCTTAAATCGAGACAGGGATAATCAGCCCCAGCATTTT. Translating gives CASSLNRDRDNQPQHF.

The gene calls are TRBV7-9 and TRBJ2-7, with a weak D call TRBD1 (6 bases). This CDR3 region has 13 residues. Trimming took off 3 bases at V and 0 bases at J, with 6 bases between the two ends. From germline, CDR1 is SEHNR and CDR2 FQNEAQ (reference sequence). The CDR3 region has the DNA TGTGCCAGCAGCTTCAGGGGCTCCTACGAGCAGTACTTC. It codes for CASSFRGSYEQYF.

The chain carries TRBV7-3 and TRBJ2-1, with a possible D match to TRBD2 (5 bases). V was shortened by 5 bases and J by 0 bases, with 14 bases between the two germline ends. The CDR3 runs to 16 residues. Germline lookup yields CDR1 SGHTA and CDR2 FQGTGA. The DNA for the CDR3 is TGTGCCAGCAGCCCTAGGACGGGGAGCTCCTACAATGAGCAGTTCTTC. As protein: CASSPRTGSSYNEQFF.

The chain uses TRBV6-5 and TRBJ1-5; D possibly corresponds to TRBD1 (6 bases). CDR3 size: 15 residues. V lost 6 bases, J lost 0 bases, and 12 bases lay in between. Germline CDR1 and CDR2: MNHEY and SVGAGI. The CDR3 DNA follows: TGTGCCAGCAGCCAGGACAGATATAGCAATCAGCCCCAGCATTTT. The encoded protein is CASSQDRYSNQPQHF.

This clone was seen only a few times. The chain's CDR3 is CASSLGTGMNTEAFF. Written as DNA, the CDR3 is TGTGCCAGCAGCTTAGGGACAGGCATGAACACTGAAGCTTTCTTT. V and J are TRBV7-9 and TRBJ1-1, with 7 nucleotides matching TRBD1. The V gene's germline CDR1 is SEHNR and CDR2 FQNEAQ (reference sequence). The J segment lost 0 bases and the V segment lost 1 base, leaving 2 bases of the junction unmatched. This CDR3 region has 15 residues.